This TCR beta chain was profiled in a study of control samples from healthy donors and cancer patients. The germline V gene encodes CDR1 MNHEY and CDR2 SMNVEV (reference sequence). Between the trimmed V and J ends, which lost 5 bases and 7 bases, there was a span of 18 bases. There are 15 residues in the CDR3. This table comes from immunoSEQ multiplex PCR, and its TCRdb copy is limited to in-frame clones, with some not included. The top ten hold roughly 0.92% of the sample, which has approximately 88,000 clones, more than 85% seen once. This clonotype was sampled from a woman aged 25 to 39 in good health. Sequenced sample: blood. The rearrangement uses TRBV27 and TRBJ2-1; maybe TRBD2 (6 bases). This CDR3 is CASSPRGLDRNEQFF. As DNA, the CDR3 is TGTGCCAGCAGTCCCCGGGGACTGGACCGGAATGAGCAGTTCTTC.